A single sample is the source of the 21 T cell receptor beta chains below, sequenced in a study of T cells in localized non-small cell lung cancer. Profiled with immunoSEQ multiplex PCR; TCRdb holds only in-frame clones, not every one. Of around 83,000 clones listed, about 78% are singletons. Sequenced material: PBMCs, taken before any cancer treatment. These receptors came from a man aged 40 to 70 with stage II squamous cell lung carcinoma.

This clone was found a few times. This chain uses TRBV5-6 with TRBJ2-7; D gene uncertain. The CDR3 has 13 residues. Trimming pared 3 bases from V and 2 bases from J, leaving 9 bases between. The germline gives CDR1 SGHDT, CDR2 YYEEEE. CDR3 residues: CASSSITTYEQYF. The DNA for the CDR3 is TGTGCCAGCAGCTCGATTACGACCTACGAGCAGTACTTC.

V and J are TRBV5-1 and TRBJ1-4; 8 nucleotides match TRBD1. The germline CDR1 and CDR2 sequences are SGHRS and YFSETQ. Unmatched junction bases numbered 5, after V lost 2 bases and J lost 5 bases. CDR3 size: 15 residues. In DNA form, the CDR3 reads TGCGCCAGCAGCTTTGGGGGACAGGAGAATGAAAAACTGTTTTTT. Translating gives CASSFGGQENEKLFF.

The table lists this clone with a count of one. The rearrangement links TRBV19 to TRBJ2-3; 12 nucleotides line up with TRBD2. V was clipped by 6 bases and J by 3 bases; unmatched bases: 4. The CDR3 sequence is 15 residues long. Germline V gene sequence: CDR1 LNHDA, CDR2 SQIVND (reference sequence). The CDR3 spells CASRTSGSGTDTQYF. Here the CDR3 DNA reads TGTGCCAGTAGGACTAGCGGGAGTGGTACAGATACGCAGTATTTT.

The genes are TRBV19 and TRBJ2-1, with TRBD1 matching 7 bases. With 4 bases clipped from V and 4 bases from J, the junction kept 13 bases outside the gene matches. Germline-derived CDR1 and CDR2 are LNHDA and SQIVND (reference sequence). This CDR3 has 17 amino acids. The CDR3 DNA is TGTGCCAGTAGTACCCGGACAGGTTCCGGATTATACAATGAGCAGTTCTTC. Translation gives CASSTRTGSGLYNEQFF.

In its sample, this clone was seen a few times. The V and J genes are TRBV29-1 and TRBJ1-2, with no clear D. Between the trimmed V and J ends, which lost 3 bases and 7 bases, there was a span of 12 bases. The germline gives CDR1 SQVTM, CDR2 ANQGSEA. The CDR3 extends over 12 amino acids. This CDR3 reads CSVDQVPSGYTF. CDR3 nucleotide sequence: TGCAGCGTTGATCAGGTCCCATCTGGCTACACCTTC. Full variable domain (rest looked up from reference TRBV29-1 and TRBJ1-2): SAVISQKPSRDICQRGTSLTIQCQVDSQVTMMFWYRQQPGQSLTLIATANQGSEATYESGFVIDKFPISRPNLTFSTLTVSNMSPEDSSIYLCSVDQVPSGYTFGSGTRLTVV.

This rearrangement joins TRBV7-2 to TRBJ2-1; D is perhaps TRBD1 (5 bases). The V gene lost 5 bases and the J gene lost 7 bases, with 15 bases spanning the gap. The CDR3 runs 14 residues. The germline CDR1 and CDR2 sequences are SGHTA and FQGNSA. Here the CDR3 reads CASSPGRVRNEQFF. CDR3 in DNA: TGTGCCAGCAGCCCGGGCAGGGTGAGGAATGAGCAGTTCTTC.

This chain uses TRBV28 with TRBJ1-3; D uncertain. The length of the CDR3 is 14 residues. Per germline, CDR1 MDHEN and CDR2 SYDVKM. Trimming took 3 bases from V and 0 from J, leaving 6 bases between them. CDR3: CASSLLSSGNTIYF. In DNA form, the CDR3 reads TGTGCCAGCAGTTTGCTGAGCTCTGGAAACACCATATATTTT.

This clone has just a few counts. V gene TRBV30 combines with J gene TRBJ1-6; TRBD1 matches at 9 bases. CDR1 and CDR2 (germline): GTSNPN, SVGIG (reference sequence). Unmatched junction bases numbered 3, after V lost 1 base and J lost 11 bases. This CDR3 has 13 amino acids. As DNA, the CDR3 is TGTGCCTGGAGTGCGGGACAGGGAACACCCCTCCACTTT. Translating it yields CAWSAGQGTPLHF.

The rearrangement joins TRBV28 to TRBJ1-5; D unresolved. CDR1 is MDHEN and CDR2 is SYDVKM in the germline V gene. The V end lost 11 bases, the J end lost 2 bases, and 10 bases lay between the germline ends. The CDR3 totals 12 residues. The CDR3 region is CAGSRGNQPQHF. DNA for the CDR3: TGTGCCGGAAGTAGAGGCAATCAGCCCCAGCATTTT.

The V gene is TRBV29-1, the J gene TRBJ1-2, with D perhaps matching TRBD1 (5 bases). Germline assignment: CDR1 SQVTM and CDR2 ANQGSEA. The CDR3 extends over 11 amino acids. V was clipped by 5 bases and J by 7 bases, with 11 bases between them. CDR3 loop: CSVWQGGGYTF. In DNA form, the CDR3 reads TGCAGCGTTTGGCAGGGCGGTGGCTACACCTTC.

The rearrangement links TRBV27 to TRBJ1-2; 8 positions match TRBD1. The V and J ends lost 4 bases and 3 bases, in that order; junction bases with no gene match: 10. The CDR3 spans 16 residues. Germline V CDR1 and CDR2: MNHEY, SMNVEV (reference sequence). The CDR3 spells CASSSLGQGSYYGYTF. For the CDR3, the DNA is TGTGCCAGCAGTTCCCTCGGACAGGGCTCCTACTATGGCTACACCTTC.

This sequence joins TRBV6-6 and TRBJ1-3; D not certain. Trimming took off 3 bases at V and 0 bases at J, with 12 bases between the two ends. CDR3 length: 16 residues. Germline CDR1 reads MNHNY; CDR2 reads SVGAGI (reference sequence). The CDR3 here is CASSYGQSFSGNTIYF. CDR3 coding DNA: TGTGCCAGCAGTTATGGGCAGTCTTTCTCTGGAAACACCATATATTTT.

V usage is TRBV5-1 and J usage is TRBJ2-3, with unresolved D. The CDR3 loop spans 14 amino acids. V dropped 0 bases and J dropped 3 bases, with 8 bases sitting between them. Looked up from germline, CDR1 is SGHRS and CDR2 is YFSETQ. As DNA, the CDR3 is TGCGCCAGCAGCTTGGCCTGGGTAACAGATACGCAGTATTTT. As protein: CASSLAWVTDTQYF.

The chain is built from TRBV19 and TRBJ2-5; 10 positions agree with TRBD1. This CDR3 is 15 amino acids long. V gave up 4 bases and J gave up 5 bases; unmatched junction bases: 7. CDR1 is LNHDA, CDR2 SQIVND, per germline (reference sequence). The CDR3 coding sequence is TGTGCCAGTAGTACCCGGACAGGGGGAGGGGAGACCCAGTACTTC. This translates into CASSTRTGGGETQYF. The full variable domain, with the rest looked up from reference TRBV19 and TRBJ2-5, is DGGITQSPKYLFRKEGQNVTLSCEQNLNHDAMYWYRQDPGQGLRLIYYSQIVNDFQKGDIAEGYSVSREKKESFPLTVTSAQKNPTAFYLCASSTRTGGGETQYFGPGTRLLVL.

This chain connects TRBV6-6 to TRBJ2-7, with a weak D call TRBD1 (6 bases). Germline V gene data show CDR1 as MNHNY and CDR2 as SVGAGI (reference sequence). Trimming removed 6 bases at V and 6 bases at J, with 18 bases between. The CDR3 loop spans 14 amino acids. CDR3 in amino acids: CASSTKTGIGEQYF. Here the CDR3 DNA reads TGTGCCAGCAGCACTAAAACAGGGATCGGCGAGCAGTACTTC.

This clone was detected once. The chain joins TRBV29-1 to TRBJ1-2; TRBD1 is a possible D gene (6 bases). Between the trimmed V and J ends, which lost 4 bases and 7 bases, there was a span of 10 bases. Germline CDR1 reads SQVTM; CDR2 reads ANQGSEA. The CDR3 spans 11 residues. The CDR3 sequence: CSVAGARGYTF. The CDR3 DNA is TGCAGCGTTGCGGGGGCGCGTGGCTACACCTTC.

The CDR3 is CASSRPGQGDRLAKNIQYF. DNA for the CDR3: TGTGCCAGCAGTCGGCCGGGACAGGGAGACCGACTAGCCAAAAACATTCAGTACTTC. This rearrangement joins TRBV27 to TRBJ2-4; 9 nucleotides match TRBD1. Germline CDR1 is MNHEY and CDR2 is SMNVEV (reference sequence). The CDR3 is 19 amino acids. Losses at the gene ends were 5 bases for V and 0 bases for J; bases not matched to a gene: 14.

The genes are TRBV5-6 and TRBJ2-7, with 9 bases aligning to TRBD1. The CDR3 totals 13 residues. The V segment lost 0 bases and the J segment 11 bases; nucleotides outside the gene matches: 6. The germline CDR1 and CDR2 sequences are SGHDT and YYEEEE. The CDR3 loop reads CASSLAQGARKYF. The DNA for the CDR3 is TGTGCCAGCAGCTTGGCACAGGGGGCGCGTAAGTACTTC.

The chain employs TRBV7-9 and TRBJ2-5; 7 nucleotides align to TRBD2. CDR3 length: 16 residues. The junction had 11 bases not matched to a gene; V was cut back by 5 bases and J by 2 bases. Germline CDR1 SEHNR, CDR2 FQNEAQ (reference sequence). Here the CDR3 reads CASSPRGVRYQETQYF. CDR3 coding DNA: TGTGCCAGCAGCCCCCGGGGGGTCCGGTATCAAGAGACCCAGTACTTC.

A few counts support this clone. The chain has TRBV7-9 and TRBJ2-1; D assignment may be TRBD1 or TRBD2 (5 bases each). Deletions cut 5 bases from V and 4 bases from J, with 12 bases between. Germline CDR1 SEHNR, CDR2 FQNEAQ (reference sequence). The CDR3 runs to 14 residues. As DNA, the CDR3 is TGTGCCAGCAGCACCCGGGACCAATACAATGAGCAGTTCTTC. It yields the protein CASSTRDQYNEQFF.

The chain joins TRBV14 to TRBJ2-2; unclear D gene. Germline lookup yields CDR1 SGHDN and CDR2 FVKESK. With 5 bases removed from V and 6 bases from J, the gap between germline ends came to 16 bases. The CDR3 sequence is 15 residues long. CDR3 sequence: CASSARSRSAGELFF. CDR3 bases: TGTGCCAGCAGCGCCCGAAGTAGGTCCGCCGGGGAGCTGTTTTTT.